The 12 T cell receptor beta chains below were found in one sample sequenced in a study of OX40 agonist ivuxolimab in advanced cancers. Sequencing was performed with immunoSEQ multiplex PCR; in TCRdb, only in-frame clones are kept and a portion is missing. The table has approximately 74,000 clones, approximately 90% seen once; the top ten hold around 0.29%. Source: CD4+ or CD8+ T cells sorted from blood, taken in a trial of the OX40 agonist ivuxolimab. All receptors come from an adult with an advanced solid tumor such as melanoma, head and neck, liver or kidney cancer.

This clone was detected only once. V gene TRBV10-3 combines with J gene TRBJ2-3; D might be TRBD1 (5 bases). The V gene lost 7 bases and the J gene lost 2 bases, with 10 bases spanning the gap. The CDR3 has 13 residues. CDR1 is ENHRY and CDR2 is SYGVKD in the germline V gene. CDR3 sequence reads: CAITARATDTQYF. CDR3 bases: TGTGCCATCACGGCCAGGGCCACAGATACGCAGTATTTT.

The chain recombines TRBV7-8 with TRBJ2-6; the D gene could be TRBD1 or TRBD2 (5 bases each). V was pared by 2 bases and J by 2 bases, with 16 bases between. CDR1 and CDR2 (germline): SGHVS, FQNEAQ. The CDR3 is 18 residues long. CDR3 residues: CASSLSGAGTAGANVLTF. The CDR3 DNA is TGTGCCAGCAGCTTAAGCGGAGCTGGGACCGCTGGGGCCAACGTCCTGACTTTC.

CDR3 region: CASSRGDSYNEQFF. The DNA of the CDR3 is TGTGCCAGTAGTCGCGGGGACTCCTACAATGAGCAGTTCTTC. The rearrangement links TRBV19 to TRBJ2-1; TRBD2 is a possible D gene (6 bases). The germline CDR1 and CDR2 sequences are LNHDA and SQIVND (reference sequence). This CDR3 is 14 amino acids long. Trimming took 5 bases from V and 0 from J, leaving 8 bases between them.

The chain carries TRBV5-1 and TRBJ1-6; D possibly corresponds to TRBD1 (5 bases). V lost 0 bases and J lost 6, with 10 bases in between. The V gene's germline CDR1 is SGHRS and CDR2 YFSETQ. This CDR3 comprises 15 residues. The CDR3 spells CASSLDDSINSPLHF. The DNA of the CDR3 is TGCGCCAGCAGCTTGGATGACAGTATTAATTCACCCCTCCACTTT.

CDR3: CASSPNLGRGTDTQYF. The DNA for the CDR3 is TGTGCCAGCAGCCCGAACCTAGGGAGGGGCACAGATACGCAGTATTTT. The V call is TRBV9, the J call TRBJ2-3, with 7 bases aligning to TRBD2. Germline lookup yields CDR1 SGDLS and CDR2 YYNGEE. The length of the CDR3 is 16 residues. The V and J ends lost 4 bases and 1 base, in that order; junction bases with no gene match: 9.

The genes are TRBV10-2 and TRBJ1-4, with D possibly matching TRBD1 (6 bases). This CDR3 contains 14 residues. Germline V lookup: CDR1 WSHSY, CDR2 SAAADI. Trimming cost V 2 bases and J 7 bases, with 11 bases left between them. The CDR3 DNA follows: TGCGCCAGCAGTGAGAATAGGGGGGGTGAAAAACTGTTTTTT. This codes for CASSENRGGEKLFF.

This clone was found once. V and J are TRBV6-1 and TRBJ2-7; TRBD1 matches at 9 bases. J lost 4 bases, V lost 6 bases, and 10 bases had no gene match. This CDR3 has 15 amino acids. Germline values: CDR1 MNHNS, CDR2 SASEGT. CDR3 in DNA: TGTGCCAGCAGGTATTCGGGACAGGGACCATACGAGCAGTACTTC. Residues: CASRYSGQGPYEQYF.

The genes are TRBV6-5 and TRBJ2-2, with unresolved D. Germline-derived CDR1 and CDR2 are MNHEY and SVGAGI. V was cut by 1 base and J by 4 bases, with 7 bases left in between. This CDR3 contains 14 residues. The CDR3 nucleotides read TGTGCCAGCAGTTACTTAGGGCGCACCGGGGAGCTGTTTTTT. It codes for CASSYLGRTGELFF.

The V gene is TRBV11-2, the J gene TRBJ1-3; D unclear. V lost 0 bases and J lost 0, with 12 bases in between. From germline, CDR1 is SGHAT and CDR2 FQNNGV. The CDR3 covers 17 residues. The CDR3 is CASSLDGPGPSGNTIYF. The CDR3 DNA follows: TGTGCCAGCAGCTTAGATGGTCCAGGACCCTCTGGAAACACCATATATTTT.

The rearrangement links TRBV27 to TRBJ1-1; D uncertain. The germline gives CDR1 MNHEY, CDR2 SMNVEV (reference sequence). V lost 6 bases to trimming and J lost 0 bases, with 11 bases between them. This CDR3 comprises 14 residues. CDR3 nucleotides: TGTGCCAGCAGGCGGCAGCTCATGAACACTGAAGCTTTCTTT. Its protein is CASRRQLMNTEAFF.

This chain links TRBV19 with TRBJ2-7; D remains unclear. Germline V CDR1 and CDR2: LNHDA, SQIVND (reference sequence). Trimming removed 0 bases from V and 1 base from J, with 16 bases in between. This CDR3 has 17 residues. CDR3 DNA sequence: TGTGCCAGTAGTATAGATGGCCCCGGTGGGGTGTCCTACGAGCAGTACTTC. Protein: CASSIDGPGGVSYEQYF.

The chain combines TRBV4-1 with TRBJ2-2, with 7 bases that match TRBD2. Germline trimming cut 2 bases from V and 3 bases from J; bases unmatched to any gene: 9. Germline lookup yields CDR1 MGHRA and CDR2 YSYEKL. There are 17 residues in the CDR3. The CDR3 spells CASSQSRLAVYTGELFF. CDR3 in DNA: TGCGCCAGCAGCCAAAGTCGGCTAGCGGTCTACACCGGGGAGCTGTTTTTT.